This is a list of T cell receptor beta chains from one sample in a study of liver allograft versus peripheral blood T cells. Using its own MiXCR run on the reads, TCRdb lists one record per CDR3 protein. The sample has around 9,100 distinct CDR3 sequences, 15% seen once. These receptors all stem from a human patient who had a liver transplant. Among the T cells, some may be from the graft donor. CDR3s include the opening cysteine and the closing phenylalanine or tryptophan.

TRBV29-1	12	CSAWTSGGELFF
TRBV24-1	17	CATSDPGLAGESDTQYF
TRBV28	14	CASSLPGGQSPLHF
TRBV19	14	CASSILYLNTEAFF
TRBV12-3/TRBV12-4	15	CASTRRGIGNQPQHF
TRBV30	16	CAWTLGQPGMTGELFF
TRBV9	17	CASSVPSGGRLYNEQFF
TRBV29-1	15	CSVGSGATTNEKLFF
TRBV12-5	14	CASGLGLASDTQYF
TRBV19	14	CASSIHRDRYEQYF
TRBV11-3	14	CASSSDGRNSPLHF
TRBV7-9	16	CASSLVLAGLNEKLFF
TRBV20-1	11	CSAREETEAFF
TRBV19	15	CASSMKPIITGELFF
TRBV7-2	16	CASSINPGQGNEKLFF
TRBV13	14	CASSFNGNDYEQYF
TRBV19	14	CASMGGRYTGELFF
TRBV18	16	CASSLDRGQIQETQYF
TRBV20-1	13	CSARTANNYGYTF
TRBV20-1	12	CSARDVREKLFF
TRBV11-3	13	CASSLHSNYGYTF
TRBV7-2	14	CASSLLSGYEELFF
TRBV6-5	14	CASSREGGAGELFF
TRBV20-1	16	CSARDGVVGSRNEQFF
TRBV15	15	CATSTNRGRPGELFF